This entry lists 6 T cell receptor beta chains sequenced from one sample in a study of T cells in Graves' hyperthyroidism and ophthalmopathy. It was RNA transcripts that yielded the amplified TCR beta CDR3 regions. When the TCR CDR3 underwent first-round RT-PCR, the HTBI primer set was used. TCRdb reprocessed the multiplex PCR reads via MiXCR and lists one record per CDR3 protein. The data contain a few hundred thousand distinct CDR3 sequences, approximately 15% of them seen just once; the ten biggest clones take up around a sixth. Material for sequencing was blood. The receptors were sampled from a woman under 30 with Graves' hyperthyroidism.

This clonotype was recorded at least ten times. The V gene is TRBV12-3 or TRBV12-4, the J gene TRBJ1-1; D uncertain. V gave up 3 bases and J gave up 11 bases, with 13 bases separating them. CDR3 length equals 12 residues. This chain's CDR3 is CASSFRIMVAFF. CDR3 coding DNA: TGTGCCAGCAGTTTCCGGATTATGGTCGCTTTCTTT.

This chain uses TRBV6-5 with TRBJ2-5; 8 bases are shared with TRBD1. With 6 bases clipped from V and 5 bases from J, the junction kept 8 bases outside the gene matches. The CDR3 extends over 14 amino acids. Per the germline V gene, CDR1 is MNHEY and CDR2 is SVGAGI. The CDR3 coding sequence is TGTGCCAGCAGCAGGCCGGGACAGGCGGAGACCCAGTACTTC. This sequence encodes CASSRPGQAETQYF.

This clonotype appeared many times. This sequence joins TRBV11-2 and TRBJ2-5, with 8 bases that match TRBD1. Trimming cost V 5 bases and J 3 bases; bases outside gene matches: 11. This CDR3 contains 16 residues. Germline V CDR1 and CDR2: SGHAT, FQNNGV. In DNA, the CDR3 is TGTGCCAGCAGCCACCGAGACAGGGGTTGGGAAGAGACCCAGTACTTC. Translated: CASSHRDRGWEETQYF.

This chain links TRBV14 with TRBJ1-1; the match to TRBD1 covers 7 bases. CDR1 is SGHDN and CDR2 is FVKESK in the germline V gene. The CDR3 runs to 15 residues. V gave up 4 bases and J gave up 3 bases; unmatched junction bases: 8. CDR3 protein: CASSLTTGLHTEAFF. The CDR3 DNA is TGTGCCAGCAGCCTAACGACAGGGCTCCACACTGAAGCTTTCTTT. The whole variable domain, remainder taken from reference TRBV14 and TRBJ1-1, is EAGVTQFPSHSVIEKGQTVTLRCDPISGHDNLYWYRRVMGKEIKFLLHFVKESKQDESGMPNNRFLAERTGGTYSTLKVQPAELEDSGVYFCASSLTTGLHTEAFFGQGTRLTVV.

This clonotype was counted ten times or more. As DNA, the CDR3 is TGTGCCAGCCACGCCGGGGAAGGGCGCGGGGCCAACGTCCTGACTTTC. Protein sequence: CASHAGEGRGANVLTF. The V and J genes are TRBV2 and TRBJ2-6; TRBD2 might be the D (5 bases). Trimming shortened V by 8 bases and J by 4 bases, and 18 bases separated the two germline ends. Germline V lookup: CDR1 SNHLY, CDR2 FYNNEI. The CDR3 length is 16 residues. The complete variable domain, with remaining parts taken from reference TRBV2 and TRBJ2-6, reads EPEVTQTPSHQVTQMGQEVILRCVPISNHLYFYWYRQILGQKVEFLVSFYNNEISEKSEIFDDQFSVERPDGSNFTLKIRSTKLEDSAMYFCASHAGEGRGANVLTFGAGSRLTVL.

This clonotype was counted only a few times. J is TRBJ1-2 and V is TRBV7-2, with 9 bases matching TRBD1. From germline, CDR1 is SGHTA and CDR2 FQGNSA. The ends lost 5 bases at V and 4 bases at J; junction bases unmatched: 8. The CDR3 runs 15 residues. The CDR3 nucleotides read TGTGCCAGCAGCCCGTCCGGGACAGGGAGCTATGGCTACACCTTC. Translating it yields CASSPSGTGSYGYTF.